The entry below gives a single T cell receptor (beta chain) sequence along with its context. Its specificity is unknown. The source of the sample is a study of T cell repertoires in cytomegalovirus infection. Whole-study context: Public TCR beta signatures marked donors with CMV infection and the matching HLA. Broader study findings: CMV carriers having the relevant HLA were flagged by cumulative public TCR beta family frequency. The study found HLA-C-restricted CMV-specific TCR beta clonotypes dominating the ex vivo response.

Using its own MiXCR run on the reads, TCRdb lists one record per CDR3 protein. The data show a few hundred thousand distinct CDR3 sequences, around 15% seen once. Between the trimmed V and J ends, which lost 8 bases and 5 bases, there was a span of 10 bases. CDR1 is MGHDK and CDR2 is SYGVNS in the germline V gene. The length of the CDR3 is 12 residues. This receptor was identified in a human donor in good health (CMV status not recorded). Some clones in this sample may be carry-over from other donors' samples. The sequenced sample consisted of PBMCs. The chain combines TRBV25-1 with TRBJ2-1, with a possible D match to TRBD1 (6 bases). DNA of the CDR3: TGTGCCAGCGCGAGGGACAACAATGAGCAGTTCTTC. It specifies CASARDNNEQFF.